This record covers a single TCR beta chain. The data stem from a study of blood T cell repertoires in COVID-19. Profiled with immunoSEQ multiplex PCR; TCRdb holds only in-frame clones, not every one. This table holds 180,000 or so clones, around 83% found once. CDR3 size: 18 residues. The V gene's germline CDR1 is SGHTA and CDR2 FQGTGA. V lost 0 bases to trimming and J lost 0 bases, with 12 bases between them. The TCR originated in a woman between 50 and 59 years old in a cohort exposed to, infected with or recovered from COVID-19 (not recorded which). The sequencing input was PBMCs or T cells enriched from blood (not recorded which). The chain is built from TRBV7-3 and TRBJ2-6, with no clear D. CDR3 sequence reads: CASSLTLSVLSGANVLTF. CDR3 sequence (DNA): TGTGCCAGCAGCTTAACGTTGTCAGTTCTCTCTGGGGCCAACGTCCTGACTTTC. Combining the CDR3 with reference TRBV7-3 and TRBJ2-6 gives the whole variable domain GAGVSQTPSNKVTEKGKYVELRCDPISGHTALYWYRQSLGQGPEFLIYFQGTGAADDSGLPNDRFFAVRPEGSVSTLKIQRTERGDSAVYLCASSLTLSVLSGANVLTFGAGSRLTVL.